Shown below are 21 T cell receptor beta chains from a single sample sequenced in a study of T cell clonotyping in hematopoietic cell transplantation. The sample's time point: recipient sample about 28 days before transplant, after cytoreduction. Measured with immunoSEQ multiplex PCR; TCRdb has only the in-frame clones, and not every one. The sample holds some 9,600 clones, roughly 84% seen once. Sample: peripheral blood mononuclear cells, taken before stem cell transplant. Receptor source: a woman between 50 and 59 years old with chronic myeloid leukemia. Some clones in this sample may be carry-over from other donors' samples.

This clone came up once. The CDR3 DNA reads as TGCAGCGTTGAAGAGAGTACTGAAGCTTTCTTT. It yields the protein CSVEESTEAFF. The rearrangement links TRBV29-1 to TRBJ1-1; D remains unclear. Germline V lookup: CDR1 SQVTM, CDR2 ANQGSEA. The CDR3 has 11 residues. V dropped 0 bases and J dropped 5 bases, with 4 bases sitting between them.

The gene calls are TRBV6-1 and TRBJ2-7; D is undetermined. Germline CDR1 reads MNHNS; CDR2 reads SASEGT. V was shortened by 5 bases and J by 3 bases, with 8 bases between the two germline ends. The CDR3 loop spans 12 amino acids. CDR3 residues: CASSLEDYEQYF. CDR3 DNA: TGTGCCAGCAGTTTAGAGGACTACGAGCAGTACTTC.

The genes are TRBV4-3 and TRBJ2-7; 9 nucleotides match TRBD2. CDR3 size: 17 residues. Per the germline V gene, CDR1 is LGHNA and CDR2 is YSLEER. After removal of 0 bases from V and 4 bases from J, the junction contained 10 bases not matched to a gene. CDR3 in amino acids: CASSQDMKTSGPYEQYF. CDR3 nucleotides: TGCGCCAGCAGCCAAGACATGAAAACTAGCGGGCCGTACGAGCAGTACTTC.

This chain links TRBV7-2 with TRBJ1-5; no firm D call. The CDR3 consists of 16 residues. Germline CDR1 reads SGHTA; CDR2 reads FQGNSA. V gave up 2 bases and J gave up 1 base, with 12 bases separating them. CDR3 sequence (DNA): TGTGCCAGCAGCTTAAGGGTAGGCGGGAGCAATCAGCCCCAGCATTTT. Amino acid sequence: CASSLRVGGSNQPQHF. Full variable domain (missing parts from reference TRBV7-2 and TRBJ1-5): GAGVSQSPSNKVTEKGKDVELRCDPISGHTALYWYRQSLGQGLEFLIYFQGNSAPDKSGLPSDRFSAERTGGSVSTLTIQRTQQEDSAVYLCASSLRVGGSNQPQHFGDGTRLSIL.

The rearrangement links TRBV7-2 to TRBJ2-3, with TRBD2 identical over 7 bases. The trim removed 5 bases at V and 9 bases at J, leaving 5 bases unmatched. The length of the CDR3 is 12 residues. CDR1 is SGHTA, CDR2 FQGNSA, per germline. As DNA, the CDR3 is TGTGCCAGCAGCGCTAGCGGAGGAACGCAGTATTTT. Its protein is CASSASGGTQYF.

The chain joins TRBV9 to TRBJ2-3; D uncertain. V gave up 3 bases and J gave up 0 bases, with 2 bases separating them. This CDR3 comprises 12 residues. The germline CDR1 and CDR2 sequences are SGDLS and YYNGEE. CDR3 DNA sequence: TGTGCCAGCAGCGAGAGCACAGATACGCAGTATTTT. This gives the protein CASSESTDTQYF.

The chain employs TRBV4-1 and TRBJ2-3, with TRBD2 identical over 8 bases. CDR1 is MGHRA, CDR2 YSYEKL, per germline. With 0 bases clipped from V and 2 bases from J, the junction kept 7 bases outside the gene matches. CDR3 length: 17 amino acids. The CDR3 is CASSQDRTSGNTDTQYF. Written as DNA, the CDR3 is TGCGCCAGCAGCCAAGATCGAACTAGCGGAAACACAGATACGCAGTATTTT.

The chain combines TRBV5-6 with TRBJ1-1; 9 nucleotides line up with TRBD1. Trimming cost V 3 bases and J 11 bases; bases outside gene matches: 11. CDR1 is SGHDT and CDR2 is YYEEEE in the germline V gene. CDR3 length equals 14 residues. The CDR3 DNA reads TGTGCCAGCAGCTCTGTACGGGACAGGGTATGGGCTTTCTTT. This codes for CASSSVRDRVWAFF.

In nucleotides, the CDR3 is TGTGCCAGCAGCTTAGCTACAACGGGGCCCCAGCATTTT. It is translated as CASSLATTGPQHF. The chain carries TRBV11-2 and TRBJ1-5; D gene unclear. Trimming took off 1 base at V and 9 bases at J, with 10 bases between the two ends. The CDR3 extends over 13 amino acids. Looked up from germline, CDR1 is SGHAT and CDR2 is FQNNGV. Variable domain in full (rest from reference TRBV11-2 and TRBJ1-5): EAGVAQSPRYKIIEKRQSVAFWCNPISGHATLYWYQQILGQGPKLLIQFQNNGVVDDSQLPKDRFSAERLKGVDSTLKIQPAKLEDSAVYLCASSLATTGPQHFGDGTRLSIL.

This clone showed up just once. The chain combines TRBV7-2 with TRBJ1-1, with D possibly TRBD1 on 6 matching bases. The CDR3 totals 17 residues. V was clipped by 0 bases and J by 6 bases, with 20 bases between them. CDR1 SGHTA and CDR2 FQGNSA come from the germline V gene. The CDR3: CASSLARPGASGAEAFF. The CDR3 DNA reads TGTGCCAGCAGCTTAGCGCGCCCAGGGGCGTCTGGGGCTGAAGCTTTCTTT.

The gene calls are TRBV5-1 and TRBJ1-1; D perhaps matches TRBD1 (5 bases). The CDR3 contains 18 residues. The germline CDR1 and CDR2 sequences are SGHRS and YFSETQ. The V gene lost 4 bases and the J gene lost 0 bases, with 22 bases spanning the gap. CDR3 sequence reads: CASSVNAGVPRVNTEAFF. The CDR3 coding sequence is TGCGCCAGCAGCGTGAATGCGGGGGTCCCAAGGGTGAACACTGAAGCTTTCTTT.

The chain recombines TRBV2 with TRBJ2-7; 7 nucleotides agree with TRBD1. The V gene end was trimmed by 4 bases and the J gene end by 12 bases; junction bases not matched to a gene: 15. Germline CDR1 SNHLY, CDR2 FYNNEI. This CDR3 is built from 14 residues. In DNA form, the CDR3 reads TGTGCCAGCAGTGTGGCAGGGGGAGTGGTCCAAGGGTACTTC. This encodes CASSVAGGVVQGYF.

The CDR3 bases are TGTGCCAGCAGTCAGGGACAAACCTACGAGCAGTACTTC. Amino acid sequence: CASSQGQTYEQYF. The gene calls are TRBV28 and TRBJ2-7; perhaps TRBD1 as D (6 bases). V gave up 5 bases and J gave up 2 bases, with 10 bases separating them. The CDR3 spans 13 residues. The V gene's germline CDR1 is MDHEN and CDR2 SYDVKM.

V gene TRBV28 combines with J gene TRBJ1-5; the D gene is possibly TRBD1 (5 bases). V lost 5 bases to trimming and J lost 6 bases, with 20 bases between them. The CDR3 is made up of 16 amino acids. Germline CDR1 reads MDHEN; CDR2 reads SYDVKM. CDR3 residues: CASSQTGRVQSQPQHF. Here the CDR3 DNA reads TGTGCCAGCAGTCAAACTGGCAGGGTGCAATCTCAGCCCCAGCATTTT. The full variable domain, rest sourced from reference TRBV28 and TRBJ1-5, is DVKVTQSSRYLVKRTGEKVFLECVQDMDHENMFWYRQDPGLGLRLIYFSYDVKMKEKGDIPEGYSVSREKKERFSLILESASTNQTSMYLCASSQTGRVQSQPQHFGDGTRLSIL.

CDR3 nucleotide sequence: TGTGCCAGCACGCGGGGGAATGCGGGGGGCACCGGGGAGCTGTTTTTT. This encodes CASTRGNAGGTGELFF. The rearrangement uses TRBV27 and TRBJ2-2; 8 nucleotides agree with TRBD2. The CDR3 is 16 residues long. Germline V gene data show CDR1 as MNHEY and CDR2 as SMNVEV (reference sequence). V shed 7 bases and J 4 bases; nucleotides not matched to a gene: 11.

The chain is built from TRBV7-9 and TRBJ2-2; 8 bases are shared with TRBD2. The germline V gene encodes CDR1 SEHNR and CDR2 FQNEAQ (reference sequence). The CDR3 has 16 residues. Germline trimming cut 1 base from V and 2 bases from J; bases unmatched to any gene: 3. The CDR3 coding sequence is TGTGCCAGCAGCTTAGGAGCGGGAGTAAACACCGGGGAGCTGTTTTTT. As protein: CASSLGAGVNTGELFF. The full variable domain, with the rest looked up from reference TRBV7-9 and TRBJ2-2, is DTGVSQNPRHKITKRGQNVTFRCDPISEHNRLYWYRQTLGQGPEFLTYFQNEAQLEKSRLLSDRFSAERPKGSFSTLEIQRTEQGDSAMYLCASSLGAGVNTGELFFGEGSRLTVL.

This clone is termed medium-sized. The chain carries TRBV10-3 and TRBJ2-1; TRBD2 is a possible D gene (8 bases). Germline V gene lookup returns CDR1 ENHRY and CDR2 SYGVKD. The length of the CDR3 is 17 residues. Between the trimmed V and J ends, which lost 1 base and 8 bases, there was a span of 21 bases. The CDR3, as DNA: TGTGCCATCAGTGAGTTTCCAGGGGGGCAGACTAGCGATGAGCAGTTCTTC. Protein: CAISEFPGGQTSDEQFF.

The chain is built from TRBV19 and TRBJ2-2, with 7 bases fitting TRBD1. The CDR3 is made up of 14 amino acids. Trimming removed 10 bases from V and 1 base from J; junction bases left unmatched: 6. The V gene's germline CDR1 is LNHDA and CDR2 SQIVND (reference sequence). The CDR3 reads CAITDRLNTGELFF. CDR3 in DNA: TGTGCCATCACGGACAGGCTGAACACCGGGGAGCTGTTTTTT.

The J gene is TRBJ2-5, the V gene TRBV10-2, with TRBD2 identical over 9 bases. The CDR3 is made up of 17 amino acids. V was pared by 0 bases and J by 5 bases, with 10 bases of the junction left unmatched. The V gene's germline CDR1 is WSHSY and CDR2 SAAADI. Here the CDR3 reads CASSESTRGRALETQYF. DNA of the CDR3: TGCGCCAGCAGTGAGTCGACTCGCGGGAGGGCCCTCGAGACCCAGTACTTC.

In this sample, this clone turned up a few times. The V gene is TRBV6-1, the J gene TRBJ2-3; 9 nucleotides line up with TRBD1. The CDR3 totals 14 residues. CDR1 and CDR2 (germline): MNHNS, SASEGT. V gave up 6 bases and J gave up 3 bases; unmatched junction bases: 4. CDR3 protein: CASRTGQGTDTQYF. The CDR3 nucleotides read TGTGCCAGCAGGACCGGACAGGGGACAGATACGCAGTATTTT.

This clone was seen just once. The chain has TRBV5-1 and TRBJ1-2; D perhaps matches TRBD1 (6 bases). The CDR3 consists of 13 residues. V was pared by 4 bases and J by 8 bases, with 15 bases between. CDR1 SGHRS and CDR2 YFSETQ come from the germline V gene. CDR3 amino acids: CASSQDRIRGYTF. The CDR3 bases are TGCGCCAGCAGCCAAGACAGGATCCGCGGCTACACCTTC.